The 17 T cell receptor beta chains in this list originate from one sample, sequenced in a study of response to subunit inactivated influenza vaccine. TCRdb recomputed calls from the RT-PCR reads with MiXCR, one row per CDR3 protein. The profile shows fewer than 200,000 distinct CDR3 sequences, roughly 8.7% of them singletons. The sample was non-naive T cells sorted from PBMCs, taken on the day of vaccination. Receptor source: a man aged 50-60 years who received an inactivated influenza vaccine.

This clonotype turned up a few times. Here the CDR3 omits its conserved ending phenylalanine or tryptophan, so a read error is the likely source. The DNA is omitted, as the CDR3 cannot be located on it reliably, and the CDR3 follows TCRdb's listing. The chain couples TRBV12-3 or TRBV12-4 to TRBJ1-2; TRBD1, the D gene given by the table, was not confirmed from the DNA. The CDR3 is 12 amino acids in total, end residues counted. The CDR3 here is CASSADAGAAMI.

This clonotype was seen many times. This sequence joins TRBV27 and TRBJ2-7; D may correspond to TRBD1 or TRBD2 (6 bases each). The V end was cut by 2 bases, the J end by 3 bases, with 11 bases between. Germline-derived CDR1 and CDR2 are MNHEY and SMNVEV (reference sequence). There are 14 residues in the CDR3. This CDR3 is CASSLGGPYYEQYF. The DNA of the CDR3 is TGTGCCAGCAGTTTAGGGGGGCCGTACTACGAGCAGTACTTC.

The J gene is TRBJ1-2, the V gene TRBV11-3, with TRBD1 identical over 8 bases. From germline, CDR1 is SGHNT and CDR2 YENEEA. Unmatched junction bases numbered 2, after V lost 0 bases and J lost 2 bases. CDR3 size: 15 residues. The CDR3 coding sequence is TGTGCCAGCAGCTTAGATCGGGACAGGAACTATGGCTACACCTTC. It translates to CASSLDRDRNYGYTF.

This clonotype was detected a few times. This chain uses TRBV6-2 or TRBV6-3 with TRBJ2-4, with D unresolved. The CDR3 consists of 19 residues. The V gene lost 2 bases and the J gene lost 0 bases, with 20 bases spanning the gap. In germline, CDR1 is MNHEY, CDR2 SVGEGT. CDR3: CASSYELAASPLAKNIQYF. The CDR3 DNA reads TGTGCCAGCAGTTACGAACTCGCTGCGAGCCCCCTAGCCAAAAACATTCAGTACTTC.

This clonotype was seen more than once but under ten times. The rearrangement joins TRBV11-1 to TRBJ2-2; D uncertain. Per germline, CDR1 SGHAT and CDR2 FQDESV (reference sequence). V shed 1 base and J shed 0 bases, with 6 bases lying between them. This CDR3 comprises 15 residues. The CDR3 loop reads CASSLGFSNTGELFF. DNA for the CDR3: TGTGCCAGCAGCTTAGGCTTCTCGAACACCGGGGAGCTGTTTTTT.

CDR3: CASRLNRCSNTGELFF. The CDR3 coding sequence is TGTGCCAGCAGGTTGAACAGGTGCTCGAACACCGGGGAGCTGTTTTTT. V usage is TRBV7-8 and J usage is TRBJ2-2; D perhaps matches TRBD1 (5 bases). CDR1 is SGHVS, CDR2 FQNEAQ, per germline. This CDR3 has 16 residues. With 6 bases removed from V and 0 bases from J, the gap between germline ends came to 14 bases. The whole variable domain, remainder taken from reference TRBV7-8 and TRBJ2-2, is GAGVSQSPRYKVAKRGQDVALRCDPISGHVSLFWYQQALGQGPEFLTYFQNEAQLDKSGLPSDRFFAERPEGSVSTLKIQRTQQEDSAVYLCASRLNRCSNTGELFFGEGSRLTVL.

This clonotype has at least ten counts. The chain uses TRBV6-2 or TRBV6-3 and TRBJ1-1, with D tentatively TRBD1 (5 bases). The V gene's germline CDR1 is MNHEY and CDR2 SVGEGT. This CDR3 contains 15 residues. V was cut by 6 bases and J by 4 bases, with 18 bases left in between. Here the CDR3 reads CASRSRQGVGTEAFF. In nucleotides, the CDR3 is TGTGCCAGCAGGTCCCGCCAGGGAGTTGGCACTGAAGCTTTCTTT.

In its sample, this clonotype was seen many times. The chain carries TRBV2 and TRBJ2-1; 15 bases match TRBD2. V shed 6 bases, J shed 13 bases, and the junction held 7 bases outside the gene matches. Germline V gene sequence: CDR1 SNHLY, CDR2 FYNNEI. The CDR3 has 14 amino acids. The CDR3 sequence: CASSRGTSGGLQFF. The CDR3 DNA follows: TGTGCCAGCAGCCGCGGGACTAGCGGGGGGTTACAGTTCTTC.

This clonotype has a handful of counts. At one end, the junction sequence differs from germline, possibly due to a read error. The gene calls are TRBV7-7 and TRBJ2-5; the D is unclear. CDR1 is SSHAT and CDR2 is FNYEAQ in the germline V gene (reference sequence). CDR3 length: 15 amino acids. The CDR3 reads CASSQSWGKWETQYF. DNA of the CDR3: TGTGCTAGCAGCCAGTCGTGGGGAAAATGGGAGACCCAGTACTTC.

This clonotype was counted a few times. This rearrangement joins TRBV5-6 to TRBJ1-5, with a weak D call TRBD1 (5 bases). This CDR3 has 17 amino acids. Germline assignment: CDR1 SGHDT and CDR2 YYEEEE. The ends were cut back, 1 base at V and 1 base at J, with 15 bases in the middle. The CDR3: CASSLYYGGWSNQPQHF. CDR3 DNA: TGTGCCAGCAGCTTGTATTATGGGGGTTGGAGCAATCAGCCCCAGCATTTT.

The chain links TRBV7-2 to TRBJ2-3, with TRBD1 matching over 7 bases. The junction had 8 bases not matched to a gene; V was cut back by 5 bases and J by 3 bases. Germline V gene data show CDR1 as SGHTA and CDR2 as FQGNSA. The CDR3 extends over 15 amino acids. The CDR3 is CASSRDRVSTDTQYF. CDR3 in DNA: TGTGCCAGCAGCCGCGACAGGGTTTCGACAGATACGCAGTATTTT.

In its sample, this clonotype was seen a few times. The genes are TRBV10-1 and TRBJ2-1, with 8 bases fitting TRBD2. The germline CDR1 and CDR2 sequences are WNHNN and SYGVQD (reference sequence). This CDR3 has 16 amino acids. Trimming at V came to 0 bases and at J to 2 bases, leaving 3 bases not matched to a gene. The CDR3 reads CASSESYGGAYNEQFF. As DNA, the CDR3 is TGCGCCAGCAGTGAGTCGTACGGGGGGGCCTACAATGAGCAGTTCTTC.

This chain links TRBV20-1 with TRBJ2-3; 10 bases align to TRBD2. This CDR3 is 14 amino acids long. Trimming at V came to 0 bases and at J to 4 bases, leaving 1 base not matched to a gene. The germline V gene encodes CDR1 DFQATT and CDR2 SNEGSKA (reference sequence). CDR3 residues: CSARDLAGADTQYF. As DNA, the CDR3 is TGCAGTGCTAGAGACCTAGCGGGGGCAGATACGCAGTATTTT.

This clonotype was counted between two and nine times. The J gene is TRBJ1-2, the V gene TRBV28, with 9 bases lining up with TRBD1. V gave up 3 bases and J gave up 4 bases; unmatched junction bases: 3. Germline V gene data show CDR1 as MDHEN and CDR2 as SYDVKM. This CDR3 comprises 14 residues. The CDR3 loop is CASSLLQGAYGYTF. The CDR3 nucleotides are TGTGCCAGCAGTTTGTTACAGGGGGCCTATGGCTACACCTTC.

In the case of this clonotype: A much larger clone differs from this one at a single base, so this may be a read error. The chain links TRBV24-1 to TRBJ2-7, with D hard to call. Germline V CDR1 and CDR2: KGHDR, SFDVKD. The CDR3 runs 14 residues. The CDR3 DNA sequence: TGTGCCACCAGTGATTCAGTTACATACTACGAGCTGTACTTC. Its translation: CATSDSVTYYELYF.

This chain connects TRBV30 to TRBJ1-5; D is ambiguous. CDR3 length equals 14 residues. Germline V lookup: CDR1 GTSNPN, CDR2 SVGIG (reference sequence). V gave up 0 bases and J gave up 0 bases, with 6 bases separating them. The CDR3 protein is CAWSVLNSNQPQHF. The CDR3 DNA follows: TGTGCCTGGAGTGTACTAAATAGCAATCAGCCCCAGCATTTT.

At least ten counts were recorded for this clonotype. The CDR3 DNA sequence: TGTGCCAGCAGTGAATCCCCCCATTCATCACCCCTCCACTTT. Its protein product is CASSESPHSSPLHF. This sequence joins TRBV25-1 and TRBJ1-6, with D unresolved. Germline lookup yields CDR1 MGHDK and CDR2 SYGVNS. The CDR3 extends over 14 amino acids. V dropped 1 base and J dropped 10 bases, with 11 bases sitting between them.